What follows are 22 T cell receptor beta chains derived from one specimen sequenced in a study of response to subunit inactivated influenza vaccine. MiXCR, run by TCRdb on the RT-PCR reads, gives a single entry per CDR3 protein. Among 700,000 to 900,000 distinct CDR3 sequences listed, around 20% were seen once. Sequenced material: PBMCs from blood, taken 4 to 6 days after vaccination. The source is a man aged 50-60 years who received an inactivated influenza vaccine.

The genes are TRBV6-2 or TRBV6-3 and TRBJ2-1; possible D gene TRBD2, 6 bases. Per the germline V gene, CDR1 is MNHEY and CDR2 is SVGEGT. This CDR3 contains 12 residues. Trimming left V 6 bases short and J 8 bases short, with 11 bases between. The CDR3 DNA reads as TGTGCCAGCAGGCTGAGGGAGGATGAGCAGTTCTTC. This encodes CASRLREDEQFF.

J is TRBJ2-7 and V is TRBV20-1; no definite D call. Trimming took 6 bases from V and 7 from J, leaving 22 bases between them. The germline V gene has CDR1 DFQATT and CDR2 SNEGSKA (reference sequence). This CDR3 spans 14 amino acids. The CDR3 is CSASQFNPSREQYF. In DNA, the CDR3 is TGCAGTGCCTCCCAGTTTAATCCCAGTCGGGAGCAGTACTTC.

V is TRBV4-2 and J is TRBJ2-7; 10 nucleotides agree with TRBD2. Germline CDR1 is LGHNA and CDR2 is YNFKEQ. The CDR3 consists of 17 residues. The junction had 8 bases not matched to a gene; V was cut back by 0 bases and J by 3 bases. DNA of the CDR3: TGTGCCAGCAGCCAAGATTGGGGTCCTAGCGGGGGCTACGAGCAGTACTTC. The encoded protein is CASSQDWGPSGGYEQYF.

The genes are TRBV11-2 and TRBJ2-5; D unclear. Trimming stripped 1 base from V and 3 bases from J, with 9 bases between. The CDR3 has 14 residues. The germline gives CDR1 SGHAT, CDR2 FQNNGV. The CDR3 coding sequence is TGTGCCAGCAGCTTAGTGGGCAGTAAAGAGACCCAGTACTTC. This sequence encodes CASSLVGSKETQYF. Based on the CDR3 plus reference TRBV11-2 and TRBJ2-5, the full variable domain is EAGVAQSPRYKIIEKRQSVAFWCNPISGHATLYWYQQILGQGPKLLIQFQNNGVVDDSQLPKDRFSAERLKGVDSTLKIQPAKLEDSAVYLCASSLVGSKETQYFGPGTRLLVL.

This chain connects TRBV20-1 to TRBJ2-1, with 12 bases matching TRBD2. Unmatched junction bases numbered 10, after V lost 1 base and J lost 0 bases. Germline CDR1 reads DFQATT; CDR2 reads SNEGSKA (reference sequence). CDR3 length: 19 residues. CDR3 in amino acids: CSARVGLAGYLPSYNEQFF. CDR3 bases: TGCAGTGCTAGAGTGGGACTAGCGGGCTATTTGCCCTCCTACAATGAGCAGTTCTTC.

The chain combines TRBV7-6 with TRBJ1-6; D unresolved. The CDR3 is 15 residues long. Trimming removed 3 bases from V and 0 bases from J, with 6 bases in between. The germline V gene encodes CDR1 SGHVS and CDR2 FNYEAQ. This CDR3 is CASSFDPSYNSPLHF. The DNA of the CDR3 is TGTGCCAGCAGCTTTGACCCCTCCTATAATTCACCCCTCCACTTT.

This clonotype appeared a few times. This chain links TRBV4-3 with TRBJ2-1, with 10 bases aligning to TRBD1. The CDR3 is made up of 16 amino acids. Looked up from germline, CDR1 is LGHNA and CDR2 is YSLEER. V was pared by 3 bases and J by 3 bases, with 5 bases of the junction left unmatched. CDR3 in amino acids: CASSQVGTGVYNEQFF. In DNA, the CDR3 is TGCGCCAGCAGCCAGGTTGGGACAGGGGTCTACAATGAGCAGTTCTTC.

This clonotype has more than one count but fewer than ten. This chain connects TRBV7-2 to TRBJ2-3; D is perhaps TRBD2 (6 bases). The V end lost 11 bases, the J end lost 4 bases, and 16 bases lay between the germline ends. The CDR3 spans 13 residues. Germline CDR1 is SGHTA and CDR2 is FQGNSA. CDR3: CAVSGWAADTQYF. DNA of the CDR3: TGTGCCGTAAGCGGGTGGGCGGCAGATACGCAGTATTTT.

The chain joins TRBV10-3 to TRBJ1-2; D possibly corresponds to TRBD1 (5 bases). Between the trimmed V and J ends, which lost 6 bases and 0 bases, there was a span of 11 bases. This CDR3 spans 14 amino acids. CDR1 and CDR2 (germline): ENHRY, SYGVKD. The CDR3 DNA is TGTGCCATCAGCCTAGGGACGGCTAACTATGGCTACACCTTC. Translating gives CAISLGTANYGYTF.

The V and J genes are TRBV6-1 and TRBJ2-1; D is ambiguous. The germline gives CDR1 MNHNS, CDR2 SASEGT. The CDR3 is made up of 15 amino acids. Trimming left V 6 bases short and J 0 bases short, with 12 bases between. As DNA, the CDR3 is TGTGCCAGCAGGCCGGCTCCTAGCTCCTACAATGAGCAGTTCTTC. As protein: CASRPAPSSYNEQFF.

The chain has TRBV29-1 and TRBJ2-2, with 11 bases that match TRBD1. The CDR3 sequence is 13 residues long. CDR1 is SQVTM, CDR2 ANQGSEA, per germline. V gave up 7 bases and J gave up 6 bases; unmatched junction bases: 4. The CDR3 here is CSGGQGGPGELFF. Here the CDR3 DNA reads TGCAGCGGGGGACAGGGGGGTCCCGGGGAGCTGTTTTTT.

This clonotype was seen only a few times. The chain couples TRBV6-1 to TRBJ1-2, with TRBD1 matching over 9 bases. The ends lost 6 bases at V and 7 bases at J; junction bases unmatched: 12. The CDR3 has 15 amino acids. Germline lookup yields CDR1 MNHNS and CDR2 SASEGT. Written as DNA, the CDR3 is TGTGCCAGCAGGTCCTGGGACAGGGCCGTCGGTGGCTACACCTTC. Translation: CASRSWDRAVGGYTF.

This clonotype was seen more than once but under ten times. The CDR3 sequence: CASRSGYNEQFF. The DNA for the CDR3 is TGCGCCAGCAGGTCAGGGTACAATGAGCAGTTCTTC. The chain is built from TRBV5-1 and TRBJ2-1; weak D call: TRBD1 (5 bases). Trimming stripped 5 bases from V and 4 bases from J, with 7 bases between. CDR3 length: 12 amino acids. Germline V gene sequence: CDR1 SGHRS, CDR2 YFSETQ.

Only a few counts were recorded for this clonotype. The J gene is TRBJ2-1, the V gene TRBV20-1; TRBD2 agrees at 12 bases. CDR3 length: 14 amino acids. Germline V CDR1 and CDR2: DFQATT, SNEGSKA (reference sequence). The trim removed 3 bases at V and 8 bases at J, leaving 5 bases unmatched. The CDR3 loop reads CSARTSGSGDEQFF. The CDR3 bases are TGCAGTGCTAGGACTAGCGGGAGTGGAGATGAGCAGTTCTTC.

V gene TRBV2 combines with J gene TRBJ1-1, with TRBD1 as a possible D gene (6 bases). This CDR3 has 14 amino acids. With 5 bases removed from V and 5 bases from J, the gap between germline ends came to 15 bases. Germline CDR1 reads SNHLY; CDR2 reads FYNNEI. CDR3 sequence reads: CASSQKGGGTEAFF. The CDR3 DNA follows: TGTGCCAGCAGTCAAAAGGGGGGGGGAACTGAAGCTTTCTTT.

This clonotype was counted at least ten times. The rearrangement links TRBV29-1 to TRBJ2-1; D unresolved. The CDR3 length is 16 residues. The V end lost 1 base, the J end lost 4 bases, and 17 bases lay between the germline ends. Per the germline V gene, CDR1 is SQVTM and CDR2 is ANQGSEA. In nucleotides, the CDR3 is TGCAGCGTTGAAGGCCTAAATAACAGAATTTACAATGAGCAGTTCTTC. Its protein product is CSVEGLNNRIYNEQFF.

The V and J genes are TRBV4-1 and TRBJ2-2; tentative D call: TRBD1 (5 bases). V was pared by 1 base and J by 0 bases, with 9 bases between. This CDR3 has 16 amino acids. CDR1 is MGHRA, CDR2 YSYEKL, per germline. The CDR3 nucleotides are TGCGCCAGCAGCCAAGGAGACAGAACGAACACCGGGGAGCTGTTTTTT. Protein product: CASSQGDRTNTGELFF.

The chain carries TRBV28 and TRBJ1-5; D not certain. This CDR3 comprises 14 residues. CDR1 is MDHEN, CDR2 SYDVKM, per germline. Trimming took off 7 bases at V and 5 bases at J, with 15 bases between the two ends. The CDR3 region has the DNA TGTGCCAGCAACACGGACTTGGACGATCAGCCCCAGCATTTT. Translating gives CASNTDLDDQPQHF.

The CDR3 spells CSAPPLGQNFQETQYF. The CDR3 region has the DNA TGCAGTGCTCCCCCCTTGGGACAGAACTTCCAAGAGACCCAGTACTTC. The chain is built from TRBV20-1 and TRBJ2-5; the match to TRBD1 covers 7 bases. V lost 5 bases and J lost 1; bases outside the gene matches: 13. Germline CDR1 reads DFQATT; CDR2 reads SNEGSKA (reference sequence). The CDR3 runs 16 residues.

The table lists this clonotype with a few counts. This chain uses TRBV6-5 with TRBJ2-7, with 8 bases fitting TRBD1. The CDR3 totals 14 residues. Germline V CDR1 and CDR2: MNHEY, SVGAGI. V was clipped by 4 bases and J by 5 bases; unmatched bases: 7. The CDR3 DNA reads as TGTGCCAGCAGTTCCCGATCGGACAGGGACGAGCAGTACTTC. Encoded protein: CASSSRSDRDEQYF.

The table lists this clonotype with a few counts. The chain uses TRBV11-2 and TRBJ1-1, with D perhaps matching TRBD1 (5 bases). V lost 4 bases, J lost 1 base, and 19 bases lay in between. The CDR3 has 17 residues. Germline V gene lookup returns CDR1 SGHAT and CDR2 FQNNGV. CDR3 sequence: CASSSTGSGRANTEAFF. In DNA, the CDR3 is TGTGCCAGCAGCTCAACAGGAAGTGGGAGAGCGAACACTGAAGCTTTCTTT.

This chain joins TRBV20-1 and TRBJ2-1; 8 bases are a match to TRBD1. The CDR3 consists of 15 residues. CDR1 DFQATT and CDR2 SNEGSKA come from the germline V gene (reference sequence). Trimming removed 6 bases from V and 0 bases from J; junction bases left unmatched: 7. DNA of the CDR3: TGCAGTGCATACCGGGACAGGAGCTCCTACAATGAGCAGTTCTTC. This encodes CSAYRDRSSYNEQFF.